This T cell receptor (beta chain) came from a study of radiotherapy plus CTLA-4 blockade in lung cancer. Study details: Among enrolled patients, over 15% responded and 30% to 40% achieved disease control.

Generated by immunoSEQ multiplex PCR, the TCRdb table keeps only in-frame clones and is missing some. The sample records about 85,000 clones, around 87% being singletons. In its sample, this clone was seen once. Antigen specificity is unknown. Germline assignment: CDR1 LNHDA and CDR2 SQIVND (reference sequence). V was cut by 7 bases and J by 0 bases, with 16 bases left in between. The CDR3 has 16 residues. The study's findings and limits: Early shifts in blood T cell clones, with interferon-beta, reportedly predicted response best.

The sample here was peripheral blood, taken from a patient treated with radiotherapy plus ipilimumab. The clonotype comes from a human donor with non-small cell lung cancer who had a partial response to radiotherapy plus ipilimumab. This sequence joins TRBV19 and TRBJ1-3, with D perhaps TRBD1 (5 bases). CDR3 residues: CASTKMTVLSGNTIYF. CDR3 coding DNA: TGTGCCAGTACCAAAATGACAGTTCTCTCTGGAAACACCATATATTTT.